This T cell receptor (beta chain) came from a study of spatial heterogeneity in lung cancer. Time point: sample taken at primary tumor resection. Unsorted whole RNA samples from tumor, nontumor lung or frozen PBMC were sequenced. This clonotype was observed a few times. Via MiXCR, TCRdb re-called the 5' RACE reads, giving one row per CDR3 protein. The sample includes some 87,000 distinct CDR3 sequences, over 8.5% seen only once; the top ten take 6.9%. The V segment lost 0 bases and the J segment 4 bases; nucleotides outside the gene matches: 4. Germline V CDR1 and CDR2: DFQATT, SNEGSKA (reference sequence). The CDR3 runs to 15 residues.

This TCR was sampled from a male donor with early-stage non-small cell lung cancer. The chain employs TRBV20-1 and TRBJ2-5, with 11 bases lining up with TRBD1. The input for sequencing was PBMCs, taken at surgery. For the CDR3, the DNA is TGCAGTGCTAGAGAATGGGACAGGGGGGCAGAGACCCAGTACTTC. It translates to CSAREWDRGAETQYF.